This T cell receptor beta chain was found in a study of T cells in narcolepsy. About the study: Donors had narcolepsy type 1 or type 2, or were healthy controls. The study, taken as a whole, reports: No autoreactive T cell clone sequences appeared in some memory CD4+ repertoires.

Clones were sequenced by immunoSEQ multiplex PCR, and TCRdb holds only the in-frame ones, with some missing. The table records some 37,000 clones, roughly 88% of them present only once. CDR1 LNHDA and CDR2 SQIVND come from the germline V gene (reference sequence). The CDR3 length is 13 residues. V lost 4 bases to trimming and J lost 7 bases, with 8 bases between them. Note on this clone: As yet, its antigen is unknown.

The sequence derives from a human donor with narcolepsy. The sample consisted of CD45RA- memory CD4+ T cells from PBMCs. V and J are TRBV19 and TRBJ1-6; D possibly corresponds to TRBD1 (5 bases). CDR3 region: CASSRDWNSPLHF. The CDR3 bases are TGTGCCAGTAGTAGGGACTGGAATTCACCCCTCCACTTT.